This T cell receptor beta chain was retrieved from a study of T cell repertoires in cytomegalovirus infection (dated by TCRdb to between 2018 and 2021). Regarding the study in general: The HLA type of each donor mattered for the analysis, because public TCR beta signatures pointed to carriage of CMV infection along with the matching HLA type.

Concerning this clonotype: The antigen it binds to is not known. Base qualities are not at hand, and no much larger clone is one base apart.

At the junction V is shortened by 7 bases and J by 3 bases, with 19 bases in between. Via the germline V gene (reference sequence), CDR1 is PRHDT and CDR2 FYEKMQ. Reading from cysteine to phenylalanine, the CDR3 counts 16 amino acids. The read is trimmed to its CDR3 DNA, 48 bases read in frame from base 1. The sequencer was an Illumina HiSeq 1500. TCRdb's own reprocessing of the public reads used fastp at Q25 and MiXCR and kept productive beta chains. Each CDR3 protein gets just one entry, which takes the most common genes and DNA from the rows behind it. In all, the sample holds a few hundred thousand distinct CDR3 sequences, and around 13% of those were seen once. The top ten clones comprise about 10% of the sample. Broader findings and caveats from the paper: Cumulative frequency of public TCR beta family members discriminated carriers of CMV infection plus the relevant HLA type in this cohort and an independent 352-donor cohort. The ex vivo response was dominated by HLA-C-restricted CMV-specific TCR beta clonotypes, which also provided the single most frequent clonotype in two of eight donors.

Sequencing input: PBMCs. Recombination connected TRBV13 to TRBJ2-1; no D segment can be confidently identified. This TCR derives from a human donor in good health (CMV status not recorded). Some clones in this sample may be carry-over from other donors' samples. Here is the DNA: TGTGCCAGCACCCTAAAGGCCGGCCCCTTCTACAATGAGCAGTTCTTC. It is translated as CASTLKAGPFYNEQFF.